Below are 31 T cell receptor beta chains sequenced from a single sample in a study of healthy donors' naive CD4 and CD8 T cells. A linear amplification protocol produced the TCR libraries from 500 ng of total RNA. TCRdb fed the reads into MiXCR, producing one record per CDR3 protein. The top ten clones hold roughly 2.3% of a sample with approximately 180,000 distinct CDR3 sequences, around 80% of them seen once. The sample comprised naive CD4+ and CD8+ T cells sorted from blood, pooled from several donors. Receptor source: a pool of human donors in good health; the sample pools cells from several healthy donors.

The V and J genes are TRBV14 and TRBJ2-5; D ambiguous. CDR1 and CDR2 from the germline V gene are SGHDN and FVKESK. This CDR3 is 13 amino acids long. V lost 5 bases and J 1 base, leaving 8 bases between the germline ends. The CDR3 sequence is CASSGPFQETQYF. The CDR3 DNA follows: TGTGCCAGCAGCGGGCCATTCCAAGAGACCCAGTACTTC.

The chain employs TRBV29-1 and TRBJ2-1; D is undetermined. Germline V gene lookup returns CDR1 SQVTM and CDR2 ANQGSEA. The CDR3 consists of 14 residues. Trimming cost V 4 bases and J 7 bases, with 17 bases left between them. In DNA form, the CDR3 reads TGCAGCGTTGGTTTTCGGCAGGAAGGGAATGAGCAGTTCTTC. Translated: CSVGFRQEGNEQFF.

The chain is built from TRBV27 and TRBJ1-1; D gene ambiguous. Trimming took 5 bases from V and 2 from J, leaving 27 bases between them. CDR1 and CDR2 from the germline V gene are MNHEY and SMNVEV (reference sequence). This CDR3 comprises 19 residues. This CDR3 is CASSALASTSWKGNTEAFF. As DNA, the CDR3 is TGTGCCAGCAGTGCCCTTGCCTCGACAAGCTGGAAGGGAAACACTGAAGCTTTCTTT.

This chain uses TRBV5-1 with TRBJ1-1; the D gene is possibly TRBD1 (6 bases). The CDR3 runs 14 residues. Germline V gene lookup returns CDR1 SGHRS and CDR2 YFSETQ. With 0 bases removed from V and 6 bases from J, the gap between germline ends came to 12 bases. In DNA form, the CDR3 reads TGCGCCAGCAGCTTGGCCAGGGGTCCGTCTGAAGCTTTCTTT. Residues: CASSLARGPSEAFF.

A few counts support this clonotype. The V gene is TRBV29-1, the J gene TRBJ2-7, with a weak D call TRBD1 (6 bases). This CDR3 region has 13 residues. The V end was cut by 3 bases, the J end by 4 bases, with 13 bases between. Looked up from germline, CDR1 is SQVTM and CDR2 is ANQGSEA. In nucleotides, the CDR3 is TGCAGCGTTGAGCTTCAGGGGATATACGAGCAGTACTTC. Residues: CSVELQGIYEQYF.

This clonotype was seen once. This rearrangement joins TRBV10-3 to TRBJ1-1; TRBD1 might be the D (6 bases). CDR1 and CDR2 from the germline V gene are ENHRY and SYGVKD. The CDR3 has 20 residues. V was shortened by 8 bases and J by 3 bases, with 34 bases between the two germline ends. CDR3 region: CAISGNPLWTVGSTDTEAFF. CDR3 bases: TGTGCCATCTCAGGCAATCCGCTATGGACAGTGGGGTCTACGGACACTGAAGCTTTCTTT.

The chain uses TRBV6-5 and TRBJ1-6, with a weak D call TRBD1 (5 bases). V lost 7 bases, J lost 6 bases, and 19 bases lay in between. This CDR3 spans 16 amino acids. From germline, CDR1 is MNHEY and CDR2 SVGAGI. CDR3 bases: TGTGCCAGCACCTCTTTAGGGGACTTTACTAATTCACCCCTCCACTTT. Translated, it gives CASTSLGDFTNSPLHF.

The chain joins TRBV5-1 to TRBJ2-7; perhaps D is TRBD1 or TRBD2 (5 bases each). This CDR3 is 14 amino acids long. Germline lookup yields CDR1 SGHRS and CDR2 YFSETQ. Trimming shortened V by 0 bases and J by 5 bases, and 12 bases separated the two germline ends. In DNA, the CDR3 is TGCGCCAGCAGCTTGGCCCCAGGGACGGACGAGCAGTACGTC. Translation gives CASSLAPGTDEQYV.

The CDR3 loop is CASSLTGTGFGGEQFF. The CDR3 DNA reads as TGTGCCAGCAGCTTAACCGGGACAGGTTTTGGAGGTGAGCAGTTCTTC. V is TRBV7-8 and J is TRBJ2-1; 8 nucleotides agree with TRBD1. This CDR3 is 16 amino acids long. Looked up from germline, CDR1 is SGHVS and CDR2 is FQNEAQ. V shed 2 bases, J shed 9 bases, and the junction held 12 bases outside the gene matches.

The chain carries TRBV14 and TRBJ2-7; TRBD1 is a possible D gene (6 bases). The V end lost 6 bases, the J end lost 5 bases, and 14 bases lay between the germline ends. Germline loops: CDR1 SGHDN, CDR2 FVKESK. This CDR3 spans 13 amino acids. The CDR3 is CASSPDRFHEQYF. For the CDR3, the DNA is TGTGCCAGCAGTCCTGACAGGTTCCACGAGCAGTACTTC.

The chain couples TRBV29-1 to TRBJ2-3; D is perhaps TRBD2 (6 bases). CDR3 size: 14 residues. Germline loops: CDR1 SQVTM, CDR2 ANQGSEA. Trimming took 1 base from V and 0 from J, leaving 8 bases between them. CDR3 coding DNA: TGCAGCGTTGAAGGCGGGGCTAGCACAGATACGCAGTATTTT. Amino acid sequence: CSVEGGASTDTQYF.

The chain has TRBV24-1 and TRBJ2-1; TRBD1 aligns across 9 bases. Germline loops: CDR1 KGHDR, CDR2 SFDVKD. This CDR3 is built from 16 residues. J lost 8 bases, V lost 4 bases, and 11 bases had no gene match. Here the CDR3 reads CATSDATGGLVDEQFF. CDR3 nucleotides: TGTGCCACCAGTGACGCTACAGGGGGCTTAGTGGATGAGCAGTTCTTC.

This clonotype was counted a single time. The V call is TRBV29-1, the J call TRBJ2-1, with unresolved D. The V end lost 8 bases, the J end lost 0 bases, and 14 bases lay between the germline ends. CDR3 length: 14 amino acids. The germline gives CDR1 SQVTM, CDR2 ANQGSEA. CDR3 sequence: CSPVSLSSYNEQFF. The DNA for the CDR3 is TGCAGCCCTGTTTCCCTGAGCTCCTACAATGAGCAGTTCTTC.

This clonotype showed up just a few times. The gene calls are TRBV18 and TRBJ2-5; no clear D gene. In germline, CDR1 is KGHSH, CDR2 LQKENI. The V end lost 2 bases, the J end lost 2 bases, and 6 bases lay between the germline ends. The CDR3 consists of 13 residues. This CDR3 is CASSPSPQETQYF. In DNA, the CDR3 is TGTGCCAGCTCACCAAGCCCTCAAGAGACCCAGTACTTC.

V and J are TRBV29-1 and TRBJ1-1; the D gene is possibly TRBD1 (6 bases). Germline V gene sequence: CDR1 SQVTM, CDR2 ANQGSEA. The CDR3 contains 11 residues. V was cut by 4 bases and J by 6 bases, with 9 bases left in between. The CDR3 DNA follows: TGCAGCGTTGCCAGGGGCGCTGAAGCTTTCTTT. Translating gives CSVARGAEAFF.

The V call is TRBV5-6, the J call TRBJ2-1; D possibly uses TRBD1 or TRBD2 (5 bases each). Trimming stripped 0 bases from V and 4 bases from J, with 20 bases between. Germline CDR1 and CDR2: SGHDT and YYEEEE. The CDR3 spans 18 residues. The chain's CDR3 is CASSLVSPGPQSYNEQFF. The CDR3, as DNA: TGTGCCAGCAGCTTGGTCTCACCGGGACCCCAAAGTTACAATGAGCAGTTCTTC. The variable domain in full, completed from reference TRBV5-6 and TRBJ2-1, reads DAGVTQSPTHLIKTRGQQVTLRCSPKSGHDTVSWYQQALGQGPQFIFQYYEEEERQRGNFPDRFSGHQFPNYSSELNVNALLLGDSALYLCASSLVSPGPQSYNEQFFGPGTRLTVL.

The gene calls are TRBV18 and TRBJ1-1; the D is unclear. V was pared by 3 bases and J by 3 bases, with 11 bases between. This CDR3 contains 14 residues. From germline, CDR1 is KGHSH and CDR2 LQKENI. In nucleotides, the CDR3 is TGTGCCAGCTCACCCCTGAACTCGGACACTGAAGCTTTCTTT. The encoded protein is CASSPLNSDTEAFF. Combining the CDR3 with reference TRBV18 and TRBJ1-1 gives the whole variable domain NAGVMQNPRHLVRRRGQEARLRCSPMKGHSHVYWYRQLPEEGLKFMVYLQKENIIDESGMPKERFSAEFPKEGPSILRIQQVVRGDSAAYFCASSPLNSDTEAFFGQGTRLTVV.

The chain carries TRBV6-5 and TRBJ2-3; 11 bases agree with TRBD2. There are 18 residues in the CDR3. Per germline, CDR1 MNHEY and CDR2 SVGAGI. V lost 4 bases and J lost 2; bases outside the gene matches: 11. The CDR3 is CASSSPSGGTYFTDTQYF. The CDR3 nucleotides read TGTGCCAGCAGTTCCCCTAGCGGGGGGACCTACTTCACAGATACGCAGTATTTT.

The gene calls are TRBV6-6 and TRBJ2-7; D is possibly TRBD2 (5 bases). The CDR3 runs to 13 residues. V was cut by 6 bases and J by 6 bases, with 15 bases left in between. Germline V gene sequence: CDR1 MNHNY, CDR2 SVGAGI (reference sequence). CDR3 protein: CASRRTRTGEQYF. For the CDR3, the DNA is TGTGCCAGCAGACGAACTAGGACGGGCGAGCAGTACTTC.

This clonotype has more than one count but fewer than ten. The gene calls are TRBV19 and TRBJ1-2; TRBD1 aligns across 8 bases. Per germline, CDR1 LNHDA and CDR2 SQIVND (reference sequence). The V and J ends lost 3 bases and 5 bases, in that order; junction bases with no gene match: 5. The length of the CDR3 is 14 residues. The CDR3 region is CASSIDRGGYGYTF. CDR3 DNA: TGTGCCAGTAGTATTGACAGGGGCGGATATGGCTACACCTTC.

The V call is TRBV19, the J call TRBJ1-1; 8 bases fit TRBD1. The CDR3 has 15 residues. The germline CDR1 and CDR2 sequences are LNHDA and SQIVND (reference sequence). With 3 bases clipped from V and 3 bases from J, the junction kept 6 bases outside the gene matches. The CDR3 reads CASSIVPGGYTEAFF. The CDR3 bases are TGTGCCAGTAGTATCGTTCCAGGGGGCTACACTGAAGCTTTCTTT. Supplemented by reference TRBV19 and TRBJ1-1, the full variable domain reads DGGITQSPKYLFRKEGQNVTLSCEQNLNHDAMYWYRQDPGQGLRLIYYSQIVNDFQKGDIAEGYSVSREKKESFPLTVTSAQKNPTAFYLCASSIVPGGYTEAFFGQGTRLTVV.

This clonotype was counted only a few times. The chain uses TRBV4-1 and TRBJ2-7; possibly TRBD2 for D (6 bases). This CDR3 contains 17 residues. V was trimmed by 0 bases and J by 2 bases, leaving 17 bases between them. CDR1 and CDR2 (germline): MGHRA, YSYEKL. The CDR3 DNA reads as TGCGCCAGCAGCCAAGATCTTAGCGGTCGTGGAACCTACGAGCAGTACTTC. This gives the protein CASSQDLSGRGTYEQYF.

The rearrangement joins TRBV29-1 to TRBJ2-7; D perhaps matches TRBD1 (6 bases). The germline gives CDR1 SQVTM, CDR2 ANQGSEA. This CDR3 contains 12 residues. The germline V and J ends were trimmed by 6 bases and 1 base, with 10 bases remaining between them. The DNA of the CDR3 is TGCAGCGTCCAGACAGGTTCCTACGAGCAGTACTTC. Residues: CSVQTGSYEQYF.

This clonotype was picked up one time. This chain uses TRBV6-5 with TRBJ2-7, with TRBD2 matching 8 bases. The CDR3 is 16 amino acids. Germline lookup yields CDR1 MNHEY and CDR2 SVGAGI. Germline trimming cut 0 bases from V and 2 bases from J; bases unmatched to any gene: 6. The CDR3 reads CASSYSELAETYEQYF. The CDR3 DNA follows: TGTGCCAGCAGTTACTCTGAACTAGCGGAAACCTACGAGCAGTACTTC.

The rearrangement links TRBV12-3 or TRBV12-4 to TRBJ2-1; tentatively, D is TRBD1 (5 bases). The length of the CDR3 is 15 residues. The V and J ends lost 5 bases and 0 bases respectively, with 11 bases between them. CDR3 sequence: CASSEDSSSYNEQFF. The DNA of the CDR3 is TGTGCCAGCAGTGAAGACAGCAGCTCCTACAATGAGCAGTTCTTC.

This clonotype was seen just once. The V gene is TRBV19, the J gene TRBJ1-2; D is unclear. The V end lost 3 bases, the J end lost 3 bases, and 8 bases lay between the germline ends. Per the germline V gene, CDR1 is LNHDA and CDR2 is SQIVND (reference sequence). CDR3 length: 13 residues. The CDR3 DNA sequence: TGTGCCAGTAGTATTAACGGTGACTATGGCTACACCTTC. This gives the protein CASSINGDYGYTF.

This clonotype came up a few times. This sequence joins TRBV19 and TRBJ2-1; the D gene is possibly TRBD2 (6 bases). V lost 5 bases and J 0 bases, leaving 14 bases between the germline ends. CDR1 is LNHDA and CDR2 is SQIVND in the germline V gene (reference sequence). The CDR3 is made up of 16 amino acids. CDR3 region: CASSLYGGSSYNEQFF. The CDR3, as DNA: TGTGCCAGTAGTCTGTATGGAGGGAGCTCCTACAATGAGCAGTTCTTC.

The chain combines TRBV20-1 with TRBJ2-1, with D unresolved. Germline V gene sequence: CDR1 DFQATT, CDR2 SNEGSKA (reference sequence). The CDR3 extends over 14 amino acids. Trimming left V 1 base short and J 7 bases short, with 14 bases between. CDR3 DNA: TGCAGTGCTAGAGGGCAGCAGGAATGGAATGAGCAGTTCTTC. Translation gives CSARGQQEWNEQFF.

The rearrangement joins TRBV29-1 to TRBJ2-5; unclear D gene. CDR3 size: 18 residues. V lost 0 bases, J lost 2 bases, and 22 bases lay in between. From germline, CDR1 is SQVTM and CDR2 ANQGSEA. The CDR3 is CSVEEIHTAANSQETQYF. CDR3 nucleotides: TGCAGCGTTGAAGAGATTCACACCGCGGCCAATTCTCAAGAGACCCAGTACTTC. Variable domain in full (rest from reference TRBV29-1 and TRBJ2-5): SAVISQKPSRDICQRGTSLTIQCQVDSQVTMMFWYRQQPGQSLTLIATANQGSEATYESGFVIDKFPISRPNLTFSTLTVSNMSPEDSSIYLCSVEEIHTAANSQETQYFGPGTRLLVL.

This chain links TRBV30 with TRBJ1-2; weak D call: TRBD1 (6 bases). The CDR3 has 13 amino acids. Germline V gene data show CDR1 as GTSNPN and CDR2 as SVGIG (reference sequence). V was clipped by 0 bases and J by 2 bases, with 7 bases between them. CDR3 residues: CAWSVTGNYGYTF. For the CDR3, the DNA is TGTGCCTGGAGTGTAACAGGGAACTATGGCTACACCTTC.

V usage is TRBV6-5 and J usage is TRBJ1-2; D is perhaps TRBD1 (6 bases). CDR1 MNHEY and CDR2 SVGAGI come from the germline V gene. The CDR3 loop spans 13 amino acids. V was clipped by 7 bases and J by 11 bases, with 20 bases between them. The CDR3 region is CASNQGQGNRYTF. CDR3 sequence (DNA): TGTGCCAGCAATCAGGGTCAGGGGAATAGATACACCTTC.